The 28 T cell receptor beta chains below come from one sample, sequenced in a study of blood T cell repertoires in COVID-19. Some clones are missing from TCRdb's copy, which holds only in-frame ones; the method was immunoSEQ multiplex PCR. Found here are 70,000 or so clones, approximately 80% of them singletons; the top ten hold approximately 15%. The sample taken for sequencing was peripheral blood. The receptors come from a man between 60 and 75 years old with COVID-19, enrolled during active disease.

The V and J genes are TRBV25-1 and TRBJ2-5; 9 nucleotides match TRBD1. Germline V gives CDR1 MGHDK, CDR2 SYGVNS. The CDR3 length is 15 residues. Trimming cost V 11 bases and J 2 bases; bases outside gene matches: 12. The CDR3 coding sequence is TGTGCCGTAACCGAGGACAGGGGATTACAAGAGACCCAGTACTTC. Translation: CAVTEDRGLQETQYF. The entire variable domain, with the rest obtained from reference TRBV25-1 and TRBJ2-5, is as follows: EADIYQTPRYLVIGTGKKITLECSQTMGHDKMYWYQQDPGMELHLIHYSYGVNSTEKGDLSSESTVSRIRTEHFPLTLESARPSHTSQYLCAVTEDRGLQETQYFGPGTRLLVL.

This rearrangement joins TRBV2 to TRBJ2-7; 10 nucleotides match TRBD1. The V segment lost 4 bases and the J segment 8 bases; nucleotides outside the gene matches: 8. From germline, CDR1 is SNHLY and CDR2 FYNNEI. The CDR3 has 14 amino acids. CDR3 in amino acids: CASSASGTGVKQYF. As DNA, the CDR3 is TGTGCCAGCAGTGCCTCCGGGACAGGGGTAAAGCAGTACTTC. Variable domain in full (rest from reference TRBV2 and TRBJ2-7): EPEVTQTPSHQVTQMGQEVILRCVPISNHLYFYWYRQILGQKVEFLVSFYNNEISEKSEIFDDQFSVERPDGSNFTLKIRSTKLEDSAMYFCASSASGTGVKQYFGPGTRLTVT.

As DNA, the CDR3 is TGTGCCAGTAGCCCCCCTGGCGGGGGGAGGGAGACCCAGTACTTC. Its translation: CASSPPGGGRETQYF. V gene TRBV19 combines with J gene TRBJ2-5; TRBD2 matches 8 bases. The germline gives CDR1 LNHDA, CDR2 SQIVND (reference sequence). This CDR3 is built from 15 residues. With 6 bases clipped from V and 5 bases from J, the junction kept 11 bases outside the gene matches.

The rearrangement links TRBV7-3 to TRBJ2-5, with 9 bases fitting TRBD1. J was trimmed by 5 bases and V by 5 bases; bases with no gene match: 9. The CDR3 contains 15 residues. Looked up from germline, CDR1 is SGHTA and CDR2 is FQGTGA. The CDR3 DNA is TGTGCCAGCAGCGAAACAGGGGGCGCGGGGGAGACCCAGTACTTC. Translation gives CASSETGGAGETQYF. The full variable domain, completed using reference TRBV7-3 and TRBJ2-5, is GAGVSQTPSNKVTEKGKYVELRCDPISGHTALYWYRQSLGQGPEFLIYFQGTGAADDSGLPNDRFFAVRPEGSVSTLKIQRTERGDSAVYLCASSETGGAGETQYFGPGTRLLVL.

V is TRBV3-1 (or the pseudogene TRBV3-2) and J is TRBJ2-1; tentative D call: TRBD2 (7 bases). Trimming left V 10 bases short and J 10 bases short, with 23 bases between. CDR3 length: 14 residues. Germline V gene lookup returns CDR1 LGHDT and CDR2 YNNKEL (reference sequence). CDR3 sequence: CAIGLDSRGGEQFF. DNA of the CDR3: TGTGCCATTGGCCTGGACAGTAGGGGGGGGGAGCAGTTCTTC.

This clone was observed once. The chain joins TRBV28 to TRBJ2-3; 11 positions agree with TRBD1. CDR3 length: 15 residues. V was pared by 6 bases and J by 5 bases, with 7 bases of the junction left unmatched. The germline gives CDR1 MDHEN, CDR2 SYDVKM. CDR3 nucleotides: TGTGCCAGCAGCCCCGGGACAGGGGGTAAAGATACGCAGTATTTT. Translation gives CASSPGTGGKDTQYF.

The rearrangement links TRBV30 to TRBJ2-1; D is possibly TRBD2 (6 bases). The CDR3 extends over 15 amino acids. V lost 4 bases to trimming and J lost 0 bases, with 13 bases between them. Germline lookup yields CDR1 GTSNPN and CDR2 SVGIG (reference sequence). The CDR3 coding sequence is TGTGCCTGGACCAAACGGGGGAGCTCCTACAATGAGCAGTTCTTC. Its translation is CAWTKRGSSYNEQFF.

There are a few counts of this clone. The chain recombines TRBV5-6 with TRBJ2-3; D gene unclear. The V end lost 0 bases, the J end lost 5 bases, and 16 bases lay between the germline ends. The CDR3 runs 16 residues. Germline CDR1 reads SGHDT; CDR2 reads YYEEEE. The CDR3 is CASSLGPTVGGDTQYF. CDR3 in DNA: TGTGCCAGCAGCTTGGGCCCCACGGTTGGTGGAGATACGCAGTATTTT.

The rearrangement uses TRBV5-1 and TRBJ1-2; 8 bases match TRBD1. CDR1 and CDR2 (germline): SGHRS, YFSETQ. V was clipped by 4 bases and J by 8 bases; unmatched bases: 10. This CDR3 is built from 14 residues. CDR3 in amino acids: CASSHESGGGGYTF. As DNA, the CDR3 is TGCGCCAGCAGCCACGAGTCAGGGGGCGGCGGCTACACCTTC. The full variable domain, in which reference TRBV5-1 and TRBJ1-2 provide the parts outside the CDR3, is KAGVTQTPRYLIKTRGQQVTLSCSPISGHRSVSWYQQTPGQGLQFLFEYFSETQRNKGNFPGRFSGRQFSNSRSEMNVSTLELGDSALYLCASSHESGGGGYTFGSGTRLTVV.

This clone turned up a few times. The rearrangement joins TRBV7-2 to TRBJ2-3; 7 bases line up with TRBD2. Germline CDR1 is SGHTA and CDR2 is FQGNSA. Germline trimming cut 6 bases from V and 0 bases from J; bases unmatched to any gene: 6. This CDR3 has 15 amino acids. The DNA for the CDR3 is TGTGCCAGCAGTTCTAGCGGTTCTAGCACAGATACGCAGTATTTT. Its translation is CASSSSGSSTDTQYF.

This clone appeared a few times. The rearrangement joins TRBV18 to TRBJ2-7; 8 bases align to TRBD2. The CDR3 runs to 17 residues. From germline, CDR1 is KGHSH and CDR2 LQKENI. The J segment lost 3 bases and the V segment lost 3 bases, leaving 13 bases of the junction unmatched. Here the CDR3 reads CASSPGYFSGKSYEQYF. DNA for the CDR3: TGTGCCAGCTCACCCGGGTATTTTAGCGGGAAAAGCTACGAGCAGTACTTC.

The V and J genes are TRBV9 and TRBJ1-3; D is unresolved. Trimming removed 0 bases from V and 0 bases from J, with 4 bases in between. Per the germline V gene, CDR1 is SGDLS and CDR2 is YYNGEE. This CDR3 spans 14 amino acids. In nucleotides, the CDR3 is TGTGCCAGCAGCGTAGCGAGCTCTGGAAACACCATATATTTT. This translates into CASSVASSGNTIYF.

This chain joins TRBV28 and TRBJ1-4; D call uncertain. This CDR3 contains 11 residues. Looked up from germline, CDR1 is MDHEN and CDR2 is SYDVKM. V lost 4 bases and J 13 bases, leaving 10 bases between the germline ends. Here the CDR3 reads CASSSVRGLFF. The DNA of the CDR3 is TGTGCCAGCAGTTCGGTACGGGGACTGTTTTTT.

This chain connects TRBV2 to TRBJ2-1; 11 bases map to TRBD2. With V trimmed by 3 bases and J by 6 bases, 7 bases remained unmatched. Germline V gives CDR1 SNHLY, CDR2 FYNNEI. The CDR3 has 16 amino acids. The DNA for the CDR3 is TGTGCCAGCAGTGATTTACTAGCGGGAGTAAGCAATGAGCAGTTCTTC. The encoded protein is CASSDLLAGVSNEQFF.

A single count supports this clone. The chain couples TRBV5-1 to TRBJ1-1; D gene uncertain. The CDR3 runs to 16 residues. V was pared by 3 bases and J by 4 bases, with 19 bases between. CDR1 is SGHRS, CDR2 YFSETQ, per germline. The CDR3 loop is CASSWVEGGVVTEAFF. CDR3 bases: TGCGCCAGCAGCTGGGTTGAAGGCGGGGTGGTCACTGAAGCTTTCTTT.

This CDR3 is CASHRVWTDTQYF. The CDR3 DNA reads as TGTGCCAGCCACAGGGTTTGGACAGATACGCAGTATTTT. V is TRBV7-9 and J is TRBJ2-3, with a tentative D call TRBD1 (6 bases). CDR1 and CDR2 from the germline V gene are SEHNR and FQNEAQ (reference sequence). This CDR3 is built from 13 residues. V was clipped by 8 bases and J by 3 bases, with 12 bases between them.

Notes on this clone: Distinct nucleotide sequences in the sample also encode this CDR3. The chain is built from TRBV6-5 and TRBJ2-3; possible D gene TRBD2, 5 bases. The length of the CDR3 is 15 residues. V lost 0 bases and J 3 bases, leaving 10 bases between the germline ends. CDR1 and CDR2 (germline): MNHEY, SVGAGI. Here the CDR3 reads CASSYSRGTTDTQYF. CDR3 bases: TGTGCCAGCAGTTACTCTCGGGGAACAACAGATACGCAGTATTTT.

This rearrangement joins TRBV28 to TRBJ1-1; a possible D gene is TRBD1 (5 bases). Germline V gene lookup returns CDR1 MDHEN and CDR2 SYDVKM. Trimming cost V 7 bases and J 10 bases, with 16 bases left between them. CDR3 length equals 12 residues. CDR3 loop: CASTTGQGTAFF. CDR3 DNA sequence: TGTGCCAGCACCACCGGGCAGGGCACAGCTTTCTTT.

V is TRBV12-3 or TRBV12-4 and J is TRBJ1-2; TRBD1 is a possible D gene (5 bases). The CDR3 is made up of 13 amino acids. Trimming removed 3 bases at V and 8 bases at J, with 13 bases between. The CDR3 here is CASSLGWTIGYTF. The CDR3 region has the DNA TGTGCCAGCAGTTTGGGGTGGACAATAGGCTACACCTTC.

This chain links TRBV18 with TRBJ2-7, with D possibly being TRBD1 (6 bases). CDR1 is KGHSH and CDR2 is LQKENI in the germline V gene. The CDR3 consists of 14 residues. The V end lost 6 bases, the J end lost 5 bases, and 17 bases lay between the germline ends. The CDR3 is CASSRGHNVHEQYF. CDR3 bases: TGTGCCAGCTCCAGGGGTCACAATGTCCACGAGCAGTACTTC.

This clone has more than one count but fewer than ten. The chain recombines TRBV21-1 with TRBJ1-5; whether TRBD1, the table's D call, matches the DNA was not checked. TRBV21-1 is a pseudogene locus. The CDR3 has 10 residues. The DNA for the CDR3 is TGTGCCATTTCAAATCAGCCCCAGCATTTT. It codes for CAISNQPQHF.

The rearrangement links TRBV11-2 to TRBJ2-5, with no clear D. Per germline, CDR1 SGHAT and CDR2 FQNNGV. V was cut by 2 bases and J by 3 bases, with 16 bases left in between. CDR3 length equals 16 residues. The CDR3 spells CASSLSVATTKETQYF. DNA of the CDR3: TGTGCCAGCAGCTTATCGGTCGCCACGACAAAAGAGACCCAGTACTTC.

This clone appeared many times. The gene calls are TRBV10-3 and TRBJ2-2; D might be TRBD1 (7 bases). V was pared by 8 bases and J by 3 bases, with 10 bases between. There are 13 residues in the CDR3. The V gene's germline CDR1 is ENHRY and CDR2 SYGVKD. CDR3 region: CAIPGGYTGELFF. In nucleotides, the CDR3 is TGTGCCATCCCAGGGGGGTACACCGGGGAGCTGTTTTTT.

The CDR3 coding sequence is TGTGCCAGCAGCGACACCTTGACTGGGGCCAACGTCCTGACTTTC. This encodes CASSDTLTGANVLTF. V and J are TRBV5-5 and TRBJ2-6; D ambiguous. The CDR3 spans 15 residues. V was trimmed by 4 bases and J by 2 bases, leaving 10 bases between them. CDR1 and CDR2 from the germline V gene are SGHKS and YYEKEE (reference sequence). Based on the CDR3 plus reference TRBV5-5 and TRBJ2-6, the full variable domain is DAGVTQSPTHLIKTRGQQVTLRCSPISGHKSVSWYQQVLGQGPQFIFQYYEKEERGRGNFPDRFSARQFPNYSSELNVNALLLGDSALYLCASSDTLTGANVLTFGAGSRLTVL.

The chain carries TRBV12-3 or TRBV12-4 and TRBJ1-1; D may be TRBD1 (5 bases). The CDR3 is 13 amino acids. Trimming took off 8 bases at V and 1 base at J, with 11 bases between the two ends. The CDR3 nucleotides are TGTGCCAGCGTCTTCGGGGGGAACACTGAAGCTTTCTTT. It is translated as CASVFGGNTEAFF.

V is TRBV18 and J is TRBJ2-6, with 7 positions matching TRBD1. V gave up 4 bases and J gave up 1 base; unmatched junction bases: 4. This CDR3 has 16 amino acids. The V gene's germline CDR1 is KGHSH and CDR2 LQKENI. The DNA of the CDR3 is TGTGCCAGCTCACAGGGGGCTAATTCTGGGGCCAACGTCCTGACTTTC. Translated, it gives CASSQGANSGANVLTF.

The genes are TRBV28 and TRBJ1-5; 7 bases align to TRBD1. V dropped 7 bases and J dropped 0; count of bases not matched to a gene: 12. This CDR3 is built from 17 residues. CDR1 MDHEN and CDR2 SYDVKM come from the germline V gene. Written as DNA, the CDR3 is TGTGCCAGCACCATAGGGGGACAGACAATTAGCAATCAGCCCCAGCATTTT. Protein product: CASTIGGQTISNQPQHF.

This chain connects TRBV5-4 to TRBJ1-2, with D possibly TRBD1 on 6 matching bases. V lost 0 bases and J lost 5, with 14 bases in between. CDR3 length equals 15 residues. Germline assignment: CDR1 SGHNT and CDR2 YYREEE (reference sequence). Here the CDR3 DNA reads TGTGCCAGCAGCTTGGATTTTATGGGACATTATGGCTACACCTTC. It encodes CASSLDFMGHYGYTF.